This T cell receptor (beta chain) was retrieved from a study of control samples from healthy donors and cancer patients. Sequencing was performed with immunoSEQ multiplex PCR; in TCRdb, only in-frame clones are kept and a portion is missing. The table lists fewer than 250,000 clones. Per the germline V gene, CDR1 is KGHDR and CDR2 is SFDVKD. The CDR3 sequence is 15 residues long. V lost 3 bases and J 5 bases, leaving 13 bases between the germline ends. J is TRBJ2-1 and V is TRBV24-1, with D perhaps matching TRBD2 (5 bases). The clonotype originates from a woman between 25 and 40 years old in good health. What was sequenced was blood. The CDR3 coding sequence is TGTGCCACCAGTGATGCACCGCCAGCGGACAATGAGCAGTTCTTC. Its translation is CATSDAPPADNEQFF.